The 22 T cell receptor beta chains presented below share a single source sample, sequenced in a study of low-dose radiotherapy and immunotherapy resistance in tumors. Time point indicated: before trial treatment. Covering alpha and beta chains, TRAV- and TRBV-specific primers were used for the first-strand cDNA. TCRs underwent roughly 19 PCR cycles of amplification with a constant-region primer and V-primer adapter. A single record per CDR3 protein comes from TCRdb applying MiXCR to the reads. This sample carries some 82,000 distinct CDR3 sequences, approximately 19% of them seen once, and the ten largest clones take 4.5% to 7.5%. Source: PBMCs, taken before treatment. The receptors stem from a male donor with prostate cancer.

The CDR3: CASSQGEKKETQYF. The CDR3 nucleotides are TGTGCCAGCAGCCAAGGGGAAAAAAAAGAGACCCAGTACTTC. The V call is TRBV4-2, the J call TRBJ2-5; D is unclear. Trimming stripped 1 base from V and 3 bases from J, with 9 bases between. This CDR3 comprises 14 residues. Per germline, CDR1 LGHNA and CDR2 YNFKEQ.

In nucleotides, the CDR3 is TGTGCCTGGAGACCGCTACCCCGGAGGAATGGCTACACCTTC. Its protein is CAWRPLPRRNGYTF. The chain uses TRBV30 and TRBJ1-2; D not resolved. There are 14 residues in the CDR3. V shed 3 bases and J shed 6 bases, with 17 bases lying between them. Germline CDR1 and CDR2: GTSNPN and SVGIG (reference sequence).

This clonotype was counted ten times or more. This chain connects TRBV30 to TRBJ1-2; 11 positions match TRBD1. The CDR3 consists of 16 residues. Germline V gives CDR1 GTSNPN, CDR2 SVGIG (reference sequence). V was pared by 2 bases and J by 6 bases, with 11 bases of the junction left unmatched. The CDR3 DNA is TGTGCCTGGAGTTATTGGACCGGGACAGGGGGTGATGGCTACACCTTC. Its protein is CAWSYWTGTGGDGYTF.

This clonotype has only a few counts. Mismatch with germline at one junction end may stem from a read error. The rearrangement joins TRBV27 to TRBJ2-3; no firm D call. Germline CDR1 and CDR2: MNHEY and SMNVEV (reference sequence). The CDR3 is 13 amino acids. The CDR3 region is CAGSLKERYTQYF. CDR3 DNA sequence: TGTGCCGGCAGTTTAAAGGAACGGTATACGCAGTATTTT.

This chain links TRBV29-1 with TRBJ2-7, with 9 positions matching TRBD1. CDR1 is SQVTM, CDR2 ANQGSEA, per germline. The junction had 6 bases not matched to a gene; V was cut back by 5 bases and J by 1 base. The CDR3 extends over 14 amino acids. The CDR3 DNA follows: TGCAGCGTTTCGGACAGGGGATTGTCCTACGAGCAGTACTTC. It translates to CSVSDRGLSYEQYF.

This clonotype has more than one count but fewer than ten. The chain uses TRBV19 and TRBJ2-1, with 12 bases matching TRBD2. The CDR3 extends over 20 amino acids. The germline CDR1 and CDR2 sequences are LNHDA and SQIVND (reference sequence). V lost 0 bases to trimming and J lost 7 bases; unmatched junction nucleotides: 16. CDR3: CASSIDLWEAPSGRGNEQFF. DNA of the CDR3: TGTGCCAGTAGTATAGATCTATGGGAGGCCCCTAGCGGGAGGGGTAATGAGCAGTTCTTC.

A word on this clonotype: A far bigger clonotype differs at one base, so this is likely a read error. The V and J genes are TRBV7-9 and TRBJ2-1; D not resolved. The CDR3 spans 13 residues. Trimming took off 1 base at V and 10 bases at J, with 11 bases between the two ends. CDR1 SEHNR and CDR2 FQNEAQ come from the germline V gene (reference sequence). The CDR3 here is CASSLGGGDEQFF. As DNA, the CDR3 is TGTGCCAGCAGCTTAGGAGGTGGTGACGAGCAGTTCTTC.

This clonotype was recorded many times. The chain carries TRBV20-1 and TRBJ2-1, with TRBD2 identical over 7 bases. Germline trimming cut 4 bases from V and 4 bases from J; bases unmatched to any gene: 7. Germline-derived CDR1 and CDR2 are DFQATT and SNEGSKA (reference sequence). There are 14 residues in the CDR3. The CDR3 sequence: CSANPSRGYNEQFF. The CDR3 nucleotides are TGCAGTGCTAACCCTTCGCGGGGGTACAATGAGCAGTTCTTC.

This clonotype has at least ten counts. This chain connects TRBV19 to TRBJ1-1; D might be TRBD1 (5 bases). Trimming stripped 4 bases from V and 0 bases from J, with 12 bases between. This CDR3 comprises 15 residues. The germline gives CDR1 LNHDA, CDR2 SQIVND (reference sequence). The DNA for the CDR3 is TGTGCCAGTAGTAAGGCAGGGAGTATGAACACTGAAGCTTTCTTT. This encodes CASSKAGSMNTEAFF.

This clonotype was counted ten times or more. The chain joins TRBV7-9 to TRBJ2-5; 8 positions match TRBD2. After removal of 4 bases from V and 9 bases from J, the junction contained 13 bases not matched to a gene. Per germline, CDR1 SEHNR and CDR2 FQNEAQ (reference sequence). CDR3 size: 15 residues. The DNA for the CDR3 is TGTGCCAGCAGCTCCGCGGCGGGGGGAACGGGCGCCCAGTACTTC. It specifies CASSSAAGGTGAQYF.

This clonotype was found many times. The V call is TRBV20-1, the J call TRBJ2-7; 10 bases fit TRBD2. V dropped 5 bases and J dropped 4; count of bases not matched to a gene: 8. Germline lookup yields CDR1 DFQATT and CDR2 SNEGSKA (reference sequence). The CDR3 totals 14 residues. The CDR3 coding sequence is TGCAGTGCTGTCGGGACTAGCGTGTTTTACGAGCAGTACTTC. Translated, it gives CSAVGTSVFYEQYF.

This CDR3 is CASRKADNRDTIYF. The CDR3 DNA follows: TGTGCCAGCAGAAAGGCCGATAACAGGGACACCATATATTTT. The J gene is TRBJ1-3, the V gene TRBV7-9, with TRBD1 as a possible D gene (6 bases). With 6 bases removed from V and 8 bases from J, the gap between germline ends came to 17 bases. CDR3 size: 14 residues. Germline values: CDR1 SEHNR, CDR2 FQNEAQ (reference sequence).

The CDR3 nucleotides read TGTGCCAGCAGCTTAGGACTAGCGGAGTACAATGAGCAGTTCTTC. This gives the protein CASSLGLAEYNEQFF. The gene calls are TRBV7-9 and TRBJ2-1; TRBD2 matches at 9 bases. The trim removed 1 base at V and 4 bases at J, leaving 2 bases unmatched. The CDR3 consists of 15 residues. Germline CDR1 and CDR2: SEHNR and FQNEAQ (reference sequence).

This clonotype showed up many times. V and J are TRBV12-3 or TRBV12-4 and TRBJ2-1, with a tentative D call TRBD1 (6 bases). With 2 bases removed from V and 3 bases from J, the gap between germline ends came to 8 bases. This CDR3 has 14 residues. This CDR3 reads CASSLNRDYNEQFF. The CDR3 DNA reads TGTGCCAGCAGTTTAAACAGGGACTACAATGAGCAGTTCTTC.

As concerns this clonotype: A much larger clone lies one base from this, so it may be a read error. The chain recombines TRBV5-3 with TRBJ1-1; D perhaps matches TRBD1 (5 bases). TRBV5-3 is an ORF, with its function uncertain. This CDR3 comprises 16 residues. The CDR3 loop reads CASSYGLGVLNTEAFF. The CDR3 region has the DNA TGTGCCAGCAGCTACGGACTGGGGGTACTGAACACTGAAGCTTTCTTT.

This clonotype has more than one count but fewer than ten. This rearrangement joins TRBV2 to TRBJ2-1, with 10 bases that match TRBD2. Trimming cost V 2 bases and J 4 bases; bases outside gene matches: 2. This CDR3 is 15 amino acids long. In germline, CDR1 is SNHLY, CDR2 FYNNEI. CDR3 DNA: TGTGCCAGCAGTGAAATACTAGCGGGATACAATGAGCAGTTCTTC. This encodes CASSEILAGYNEQFF.

This clonotype was picked up many times. The V and J genes are TRBV20-1 and TRBJ2-1; D is undetermined. There are 13 residues in the CDR3. V lost 2 bases and J lost 7, with 12 bases in between. Per the germline V gene, CDR1 is DFQATT and CDR2 is SNEGSKA (reference sequence). The CDR3 here is CSARPPQGNEQFF. For the CDR3, the DNA is TGCAGTGCTAGACCCCCCCAAGGTAATGAGCAGTTCTTC.

This clonotype was observed at least ten times. The CDR3, as DNA: TGTGCCACCAGTGATGACAGAGGGCCCCAGCATTTT. This gives the protein CATSDDRGPQHF. The genes are TRBV24-1 and TRBJ1-5; tentative D call: TRBD1 (5 bases). CDR1 KGHDR and CDR2 SFDVKD come from the germline V gene. The CDR3 totals 12 residues. V was cut by 3 bases and J by 9 bases, with 8 bases left in between.

There are many counts of this clonotype. The chain joins TRBV20-1 to TRBJ1-3; D is possibly TRBD1 (5 bases). This CDR3 comprises 16 residues. Deletions cut 0 bases from V and 1 base from J, with 13 bases between. The germline CDR1 and CDR2 sequences are DFQATT and SNEGSKA (reference sequence). The CDR3 sequence: CSAREAKGPSGNTIYF. CDR3 sequence (DNA): TGCAGTGCTAGAGAGGCGAAGGGGCCTTCTGGAAACACCATATATTTT.

The chain combines TRBV12-3 or TRBV12-4 with TRBJ2-2, with D tentatively TRBD2 (5 bases). The CDR3 totals 14 residues. The V and J ends lost 7 bases and 6 bases respectively, with 15 bases between them. The CDR3 loop is CASNPRGSPGELFF. CDR3 coding DNA: TGTGCCAGCAACCCCAGAGGGTCGCCCGGGGAGCTGTTTTTT.

This clonotype was recorded at least ten times. This sequence joins TRBV19 and TRBJ2-5, with D tentatively TRBD2 (6 bases). The V gene's germline CDR1 is LNHDA and CDR2 SQIVND (reference sequence). Trimming left V 6 bases short and J 2 bases short, with 13 bases between. The CDR3 is 14 amino acids. The DNA of the CDR3 is TGTGCCAGTAGCACCGGGGGAACGCAAGAGACCCAGTACTTC. The encoded protein is CASSTGGTQETQYF.

This clonotype has at least ten counts. The V call is TRBV6-1, the J call TRBJ2-3, with D tentatively TRBD1 or TRBD2 (5 bases each). This CDR3 is built from 13 residues. Trimming pared 6 bases from V and 9 bases from J, leaving 16 bases between. From germline, CDR1 is MNHNS and CDR2 SASEGT. CDR3 sequence reads: CASSQETRGTQYF. The CDR3, as DNA: TGTGCCAGCAGCCAAGAAACTCGGGGCACGCAGTATTTT.